These 25 T cell receptor beta chains share one sample of origin, sequenced in a study of T cell repertoires in cytomegalovirus infection. TCRdb re-called the reads with MiXCR, one entry per CDR3 protein. The sample has 45,000 to 65,000 distinct CDR3 sequences, about 18% seen once; the top ten hold about four fifths. These receptors lack a known antigen. The sample consisted of CD8+ T cells from cultured PBMCs, taken from culture after CMV antigen stimulation. Receptor source: a human donor in good health (CMV status not recorded). Some clones in this sample may be carry-over from other donors' samples.

This clonotype has just a few counts. The chain recombines TRBV27 with TRBJ1-5, with 7 bases aligning to TRBD1. Germline trimming cut 6 bases from V and 3 bases from J; bases unmatched to any gene: 8. Germline CDR1 MNHEY, CDR2 SMNVEV (reference sequence). The CDR3 sequence is 15 residues long. The DNA of the CDR3 is TGTGCCAGCAGCCGACAAGGGACAGTCAATCAGCCCCAGCATTTT. This gives the protein CASSRQGTVNQPQHF.

There are a few counts of this clonotype. The rearrangement uses TRBV7-2 and TRBJ1-2, with a tentative D call TRBD1 (5 bases). Germline V gene sequence: CDR1 SGHTA, CDR2 FQGNSA. Trimming took off 2 bases at V and 6 bases at J, with 16 bases between the two ends. The CDR3 contains 15 residues. Here the CDR3 DNA reads TGTGCCAGCAGCTTAAACGCCGCGGGGGAGGATGGCTACACCTTC. Its protein is CASSLNAAGEDGYTF.

This clonotype was counted only a few times. The chain recombines TRBV7-9 with TRBJ2-5, with TRBD1 matching 9 bases. J gave up 2 bases and V 1 base, and 5 bases lay outside the gene matches. From germline, CDR1 is SEHNR and CDR2 FQNEAQ (reference sequence). CDR3 length equals 16 residues. Here the CDR3 DNA reads TGTGCCAGCAGCTTAGGCGCCGGACAGGGGCAAGAGACCCAGTACTTC. It translates to CASSLGAGQGQETQYF.

This clonotype has more than one count but fewer than ten. The J gene is TRBJ2-1, the V gene TRBV6-5; D unresolved. The CDR3 contains 15 residues. Trimming took 6 bases from V and 1 from J, leaving 13 bases between them. The germline CDR1 and CDR2 sequences are MNHEY and SVGAGI. The CDR3 DNA is TGTGCCAGCAGCTCCTCTGGCGAATCCTACAATGAGCAGTTCTTC. It translates to CASSSSGESYNEQFF.

This clonotype was counted a few times. The chain employs TRBV7-2 and TRBJ1-6; D is uncertain. Trimming pared 2 bases from V and 5 bases from J, leaving 7 bases between. Germline CDR1 reads SGHTA; CDR2 reads FQGNSA. The CDR3 consists of 14 residues. The CDR3 sequence: CASSLLADNSPLHF. The CDR3 DNA reads TGTGCCAGCAGCTTATTAGCTGATAATTCACCCCTCCACTTT. The whole variable domain, remainder taken from reference TRBV7-2 and TRBJ1-6, is GAGVSQSPSNKVTEKGKDVELRCDPISGHTALYWYRQSLGQGLEFLIYFQGNSAPDKSGLPSDRFSAERTGGSVSTLTIQRTQQEDSAVYLCASSLLADNSPLHFGNGTRLTVT.

J is TRBJ2-7 and V is TRBV7-2; D is perhaps TRBD1 (5 bases). Per germline, CDR1 SGHTA and CDR2 FQGNSA. V was clipped by 1 base and J by 7 bases, with 17 bases between them. This CDR3 is built from 15 residues. The CDR3 DNA reads TGTGCCAGCAGCTTAGTAGGGGAACTACGTCGGGAGCAGTACTTC. Its translation is CASSLVGELRREQYF.

This clonotype has a handful of counts. The rearrangement joins TRBV7-2 to TRBJ1-1; D is unresolved. V shed 5 bases and J shed 9 bases, with 22 bases lying between them. The CDR3 is made up of 15 amino acids. Germline V gives CDR1 SGHTA, CDR2 FQGNSA. The chain's CDR3 is CASSLLVEVTHKAFF. CDR3 bases: TGTGCCAGCAGCCTCTTAGTCGAGGTAACTCACAAAGCTTTCTTT. Looking up the rest from reference TRBV7-2 and TRBJ1-1 gives the full variable domain: GAGVSQSPSNKVTEKGKDVELRCDPISGHTALYWYRQSLGQGLEFLIYFQGNSAPDKSGLPSDRFSAERTGGSVSTLTIQRTQQEDSAVYLCASSLLVEVTHKAFFGQGTRLTVV.

J is TRBJ1-2 and V is TRBV27; D is undetermined. The length of the CDR3 is 13 residues. Germline values: CDR1 MNHEY, CDR2 SMNVEV (reference sequence). The V gene lost 3 bases and the J gene lost 3 bases, with 8 bases spanning the gap. In DNA form, the CDR3 reads TGTGCCAGCAGTTTGGACCGCGACTATGGCTACACCTTC. It encodes CASSLDRDYGYTF.

Only one count was recorded for this clonotype. V and J are TRBV7-9 and TRBJ2-7; TRBD1 matches 8 bases. Losses at the gene ends were 7 bases for V and 2 bases for J; bases not matched to a gene: 7. The CDR3 is 14 residues long. CDR1 and CDR2 (germline): SEHNR, FQNEAQ (reference sequence). The CDR3 sequence: CASTTQGAAYEQYF. Written as DNA, the CDR3 is TGTGCCAGCACGACCCAGGGGGCGGCCTACGAGCAGTACTTC.

The V and J genes are TRBV4-2 and TRBJ2-3; 12 positions agree with TRBD2. Germline lookup yields CDR1 LGHNA and CDR2 YNFKEQ. Trimming at V came to 1 base and at J to 2 bases, leaving 4 bases not matched to a gene. The CDR3 totals 17 residues. The CDR3 region is CASSQGLAGGPTDTQYF. CDR3 sequence (DNA): TGTGCCAGCAGCCAAGGGCTAGCGGGGGGGCCCACAGATACGCAGTATTTT.

The sample holds a few counts of this clonotype. The genes are TRBV9 and TRBJ1-6; maybe TRBD1 (5 bases). V lost 0 bases and J 7 bases, leaving 11 bases between the germline ends. The germline gives CDR1 SGDLS, CDR2 YYNGEE. The CDR3 is 15 residues long. DNA for the CDR3: TGTGCCAGCAGCGTAGTTCCCAGGGACAATTCACCCCTCCACTTT. Amino acid sequence: CASSVVPRDNSPLHF.

This clonotype was found a few times. The chain links TRBV10-3 to TRBJ1-2; D might be TRBD1 (6 bases). Trimming pared 3 bases from V and 3 bases from J, leaving 8 bases between. This CDR3 region has 13 residues. The germline V gene has CDR1 ENHRY and CDR2 SYGVKD. The chain's CDR3 is CAISDRGDYGYTF. The CDR3 nucleotides read TGTGCCATCAGTGACAGGGGAGACTATGGCTACACCTTC.

This clonotype occurred a few times. This chain links TRBV11-2 with TRBJ2-7; D possibly matches TRBD1 or TRBD2 (6 bases each). The CDR3 loop spans 13 amino acids. Trimming stripped 5 bases from V and 6 bases from J, with 14 bases between. CDR1 SGHAT and CDR2 FQNNGV come from the germline V gene. CDR3 DNA sequence: TGTGCCAGCAGCCCAAGGGGGGACCTCGAGCAGTACTTC. Its protein is CASSPRGDLEQYF.

V is TRBV7-8 and J is TRBJ1-1, with unresolved D. This CDR3 spans 14 amino acids. Germline CDR1 is SGHVS and CDR2 is FQNEAQ. Trimming removed 1 base from V and 1 base from J, with 7 bases in between. The CDR3 bases are TGTGCCAGCAGCTTAGGGACGGGGAACACTGAAGCTTTCTTT. It yields the protein CASSLGTGNTEAFF.

This clonotype was observed a handful of times. The chain joins TRBV6-1 to TRBJ1-4; no clear D gene. CDR3 length: 13 amino acids. CDR1 MNHNS and CDR2 SASEGT come from the germline V gene. Trimming stripped 4 bases from V and 8 bases from J, with 11 bases between. CDR3: CASSALPAEKLFF. The CDR3 coding sequence is TGTGCCAGCAGTGCCCTCCCGGCGGAAAAACTGTTTTTT.

The V and J genes are TRBV10-3 and TRBJ2-3; 8 nucleotides align to TRBD2. Germline lookup yields CDR1 ENHRY and CDR2 SYGVKD. The CDR3 is 13 residues long. Trimming took 9 bases from V and 0 from J; bases not matched to a gene: 2. The CDR3 DNA is TGTGCCATAGCGGGGGATAGCACAGATACGCAGTATTTT. As protein: CAIAGDSTDTQYF.

DNA for the CDR3: TGTGCCAGCAGTGGGGCGGGGGGCCGACATACGCAGTATTTT. It is translated as CASSGAGGRHTQYF. The chain couples TRBV27 to TRBJ2-3, with 8 bases lining up with TRBD2. Per the germline V gene, CDR1 is MNHEY and CDR2 is SMNVEV (reference sequence). Trimming removed 5 bases from V and 7 bases from J; junction bases left unmatched: 8. The CDR3 consists of 14 residues.

This clonotype has just a few counts. V and J are TRBV27 and TRBJ2-7; a weak D match, TRBD1 (5 bases). With 4 bases removed from V and 2 bases from J, the gap between germline ends came to 12 bases. The CDR3 loop spans 14 amino acids. Germline assignment: CDR1 MNHEY and CDR2 SMNVEV (reference sequence). Here the CDR3 DNA reads TGTGCCAGCAGTTACGAAGGGGCCGCCTACGAGCAGTACTTC. It codes for CASSYEGAAYEQYF.

In this sample, this clonotype turned up a few times. This sequence joins TRBV7-8 and TRBJ2-1, with TRBD2 matching over 10 bases. Germline V gene lookup returns CDR1 SGHVS and CDR2 FQNEAQ. The CDR3 consists of 15 residues. J was trimmed by 6 bases and V by 4 bases; bases with no gene match: 6. CDR3 in amino acids: CASSSERGGANEQFF. CDR3 nucleotides: TGTGCCAGCAGCTCAGAGCGGGGGGGGGCCAATGAGCAGTTCTTC.

The V and J genes are TRBV11-1 and TRBJ1-5; no reliable D call. This CDR3 has 14 residues. Germline V CDR1 and CDR2: SGHAT, FQDESV (reference sequence). V lost 5 bases, J lost 3 bases, and 11 bases lay in between. CDR3 loop: CASSGAGNNQPQHF. CDR3 DNA: TGTGCCAGCAGCGGCGCGGGGAACAATCAGCCCCAGCATTTT.

Only a few counts were recorded for this clonotype. The chain is built from TRBV7-9 and TRBJ1-1; TRBD1 matches at 7 bases. The V segment lost 6 bases and the J segment 1 base; nucleotides outside the gene matches: 5. CDR1 SEHNR and CDR2 FQNEAQ come from the germline V gene (reference sequence). This CDR3 contains 14 residues. CDR3 loop: CASRRQGRNTEAFF. The CDR3 DNA reads TGTGCCAGCAGGAGACAGGGCAGGAACACTGAAGCTTTCTTT.

The gene calls are TRBV2 and TRBJ2-1, with 9 nucleotides matching TRBD1. The CDR3 contains 13 residues. Looked up from germline, CDR1 is SNHLY and CDR2 is FYNNEI. V gave up 7 bases and J gave up 4 bases; unmatched junction bases: 2. CDR3 amino acids: CASIGQGYNEQFF. The CDR3 region has the DNA TGTGCCAGCATCGGACAGGGGTACAATGAGCAGTTCTTC. The full variable domain, rest sourced from reference TRBV2 and TRBJ2-1, is EPEVTQTPSHQVTQMGQEVILRCVPISNHLYFYWYRQILGQKVEFLVSFYNNEISEKSEIFDDQFSVERPDGSNFTLKIRSTKLEDSAMYFCASIGQGYNEQFFGPGTRLTVL.

This clonotype was seen many times. This chain connects TRBV7-8 to TRBJ2-4; tentative D call: TRBD1 (5 bases). V was trimmed by 1 base and J by 7 bases, leaving 8 bases between them. Germline values: CDR1 SGHVS, CDR2 FQNEAQ. The CDR3 runs to 13 residues. The CDR3 spells CASSLETDNIQYF. CDR3 nucleotides: TGTGCCAGCAGCTTAGAGACAGACAACATTCAGTACTTC. The complete variable domain, with remaining parts taken from reference TRBV7-8 and TRBJ2-4, reads GAGVSQSPRYKVAKRGQDVALRCDPISGHVSLFWYQQALGQGPEFLTYFQNEAQLDKSGLPSDRFFAERPEGSVSTLKIQRTQQEDSAVYLCASSLETDNIQYFGAGTRLSVL.

This clonotype was recorded a few times. This chain links TRBV7-9 with TRBJ2-3, with D hard to call. V was shortened by 1 base and J by 2 bases, with 13 bases between the two germline ends. This CDR3 has 16 amino acids. Germline CDR1 reads SEHNR; CDR2 reads FQNEAQ (reference sequence). CDR3 sequence (DNA): TGTGCCAGCAGCTTAGGTGATTGGGGATACACAGATACGCAGTATTTT. Residues: CASSLGDWGYTDTQYF.

This clonotype was counted only a few times. This chain uses TRBV2 with TRBJ1-2; 9 positions match TRBD1. V lost 3 bases and J lost 5; bases outside the gene matches: 4. Per germline, CDR1 SNHLY and CDR2 FYNNEI. This CDR3 is built from 14 residues. Here the CDR3 reads CASSEMGQGYGYTF. The CDR3, as DNA: TGTGCCAGCAGTGAGATGGGACAGGGTTATGGCTACACCTTC.